A single sample is the source of the 19 T cell receptor beta chains below, sequenced in a study of response to subunit inactivated influenza vaccine. TCRdb fed the RT-PCR reads into MiXCR, producing one record per CDR3 protein. The table records hundreds of thousands of distinct CDR3 sequences, 9.5% to 12% of them present only once. This specimen consisted of PBMCs from blood, obtained about 40 days after vaccination. The receptors derive from a man in his fifties who received an inactivated influenza vaccine.

This clonotype was counted between two and nine times. The J gene is TRBJ1-2, the V gene TRBV28; no clear D. CDR1 MDHEN and CDR2 SYDVKM come from the germline V gene. This CDR3 region has 13 residues. The V and J ends lost 6 bases and 0 bases respectively, with 8 bases between them. The CDR3, as DNA: TGTGCCAGCAGCGTACTCGCTAACTATGGCTACACCTTC. It is translated as CASSVLANYGYTF.

This clonotype occurred a few times. The V call is TRBV20-1, the J call TRBJ2-3; D not certain. CDR3 length: 12 amino acids. Germline V gives CDR1 DFQATT, CDR2 SNEGSKA (reference sequence). The V and J ends lost 4 bases and 0 bases respectively, with 5 bases between them. As DNA, the CDR3 is TGCAGTGCTATTTTAAGCACAGATACGCAGTATTTT. Translated: CSAILSTDTQYF.

This clonotype was seen ten or more times. As DNA, the CDR3 is TGTGCCAGCAGCCTCGGAGACAGGGGTAATTCACCCCTCCACTTT. Residues: CASSLGDRGNSPLHF. V usage is TRBV11-2 and J usage is TRBJ1-6; 8 bases align to TRBD1. Germline CDR1 reads SGHAT; CDR2 reads FQNNGV. The CDR3 loop spans 15 amino acids. The ends lost 5 bases at V and 6 bases at J; junction bases unmatched: 6.

This chain uses TRBV2 with TRBJ2-7; no clear D gene. V was trimmed by 4 bases and J by 0 bases, leaving 7 bases between them. Per the germline V gene, CDR1 is SNHLY and CDR2 is FYNNEI. This CDR3 has 13 amino acids. The CDR3: CASSGSSSYEQYF. The CDR3 DNA sequence: TGTGCCAGCAGTGGGTCTAGCTCCTACGAGCAGTACTTC.

J is TRBJ2-3 and V is TRBV7-9; TRBD2 agrees at 10 bases. CDR1 SEHNR and CDR2 FQNEAQ come from the germline V gene (reference sequence). CDR3 length: 13 residues. Germline trimming cut 3 bases from V and 11 bases from J; bases unmatched to any gene: 5. CDR3 nucleotide sequence: TGTGCCAGCAGCTTTCATGAGCGGGAGGGGCAGTATTTT. Its translation is CASSFHEREGQYF. Full variable domain (outside the CDR3, taken from reference TRBV7-9 and TRBJ2-3): DTGVSQNPRHKITKRGQNVTFRCDPISEHNRLYWYRQTLGQGPEFLTYFQNEAQLEKSRLLSDRFSAERPKGSFSTLEIQRTEQGDSAMYLCASSFHEREGQYFGPGTRLTVL.

This clonotype came up a few times. The V call is TRBV10-3, the J call TRBJ2-7; D tentatively reads TRBD1 or TRBD2 (6 bases each). In germline, CDR1 is ENHRY, CDR2 SYGVKD. V was trimmed by 8 bases and J by 2 bases, leaving 19 bases between them. The CDR3 sequence is 15 residues long. The CDR3: CAISPRRGSPYEQYF. Written as DNA, the CDR3 is TGTGCCATCTCCCCCAGGAGGGGGAGTCCCTACGAGCAGTACTTC.

This clonotype occurred many times. This chain links TRBV12-3 or TRBV12-4 with TRBJ2-2, with D possibly TRBD2 on 5 matching bases. The ends were cut back, 6 bases at V and 4 bases at J, with 12 bases in the middle. The CDR3 covers 14 residues. The CDR3 coding sequence is TGTGCCAGCAGCCCCCTAGGAGGCACCGGGGAGCTGTTTTTT. This encodes CASSPLGGTGELFF.

This clonotype was seen ten or more times. The chain is built from TRBV10-3 and TRBJ2-6, with unresolved D. This CDR3 region has 12 residues. V was pared by 11 bases and J by 0 bases, with 5 bases between. The germline gives CDR1 ENHRY, CDR2 SYGVKD. The CDR3 loop is CASFSGANVLTF. The CDR3 region has the DNA TGTGCCTCCTTCTCTGGGGCCAACGTCCTGACTTTC.

Only a few counts were recorded for this clonotype. This chain joins TRBV12-3 or TRBV12-4 and TRBJ2-7; possibly TRBD1 or TRBD2 for D (5 bases each). The V and J ends lost 3 bases and 0 bases respectively, with 12 bases between them. The CDR3 is 15 residues long. This chain's CDR3 is CASSFGWGSSYEQYF. The CDR3 nucleotides are TGTGCCAGCAGTTTTGGGTGGGGGAGCTCCTACGAGCAGTACTTC.

This clonotype was picked up many times. Its ends do not fully match the called genes, so a read error is possible. The chain links TRBV5-1 to TRBJ2-3, with a possible D match to TRBD1 (5 bases). CDR1 SGHRS and CDR2 YFSETQ come from the germline V gene. The CDR3 runs 12 residues. CDR3 sequence reads: CASSPQADTQYF. CDR3 bases: TGTGCCAGCTCACCACAGGCAGATACGCAGTATTTT.

The genes are TRBV5-1 and TRBJ2-7; D unresolved. V lost 4 bases and J 1 base, leaving 15 bases between the germline ends. This CDR3 contains 15 residues. Germline CDR1 and CDR2: SGHRS and YFSETQ. The DNA for the CDR3 is TGCGCCAGCAGCCTGGCGACCGGACGGTCCTACGAGCAGTACTTC. This encodes CASSLATGRSYEQYF.

In this sample, this clonotype turned up many times. The chain carries TRBV11-1 and TRBJ2-1, with 12 bases matching TRBD2. Trimming took 4 bases from V and 2 from J; bases not matched to a gene: 12. Germline V gives CDR1 SGHAT, CDR2 FQDESV (reference sequence). The CDR3 spans 19 residues. The DNA for the CDR3 is TGTGCCAGCAGCTCGTCACTTTCTAGCGGGAGGGCCGCCTACAATGAGCAGTTCTTC. Protein sequence: CASSSSLSSGRAAYNEQFF.

About this clonotype: Germline is not matched at one junction end, which may reflect a read error. This chain links TRBV5-8 with TRBJ2-1; D is tentatively TRBD1 or TRBD2 (7 bases each). There are 12 residues in the CDR3. The germline V gene has CDR1 SGHTS and CDR2 YDEGEE. The DNA for the CDR3 is TGTGCCAGCAGCCCAACAGGGGCGGGGGTATCCTTC. Residues: CASSPTGAGVSF.

This clonotype appeared a few times. This sequence joins TRBV5-1 and TRBJ2-5; 8 positions match TRBD1. The CDR3 is made up of 15 amino acids. J gave up 5 bases and V 2 bases, and 8 bases lay outside the gene matches. Germline V lookup: CDR1 SGHRS, CDR2 YFSETQ. CDR3 sequence (DNA): TGCGCCAGCAGCTTTGTCGCAGGGGGCGGGGAGACCCAGTACTTC. The encoded protein is CASSFVAGGGETQYF.

The chain is built from TRBV5-1 and TRBJ1-1; D is unresolved. V gave up 2 bases and J gave up 0 bases, with 8 bases separating them. This CDR3 is built from 14 residues. Germline V gives CDR1 SGHRS, CDR2 YFSETQ. CDR3: CASSFWQMNTEAFF. The CDR3 DNA reads as TGCGCCAGCAGCTTTTGGCAGATGAACACTGAAGCTTTCTTT.

This clonotype appeared many times. The chain carries TRBV7-9 and TRBJ2-7, with D possibly being TRBD1 (6 bases). The CDR3 extends over 13 amino acids. The V end lost 5 bases, the J end lost 0 bases, and 8 bases lay between the germline ends. The germline V gene has CDR1 SEHNR and CDR2 FQNEAQ (reference sequence). The CDR3 DNA is TGTGCCAGCAGCACAGGGATCTCCTACGAGCAGTACTTC. The encoded protein is CASSTGISYEQYF.

CDR3 nucleotide sequence: TGTGCCAGTATGGGCGGGACGGCAGATACGCAGTATTTT. This gives the protein CASMGGTADTQYF. This chain joins TRBV25-1 and TRBJ2-3, with a tentative D call TRBD2 (6 bases). This CDR3 contains 13 residues. Trimming cost V 9 bases and J 4 bases, with 14 bases left between them. Germline V CDR1 and CDR2: MGHDK, SYGVNS.

The rearrangement uses TRBV4-1 and TRBJ2-2; possible D gene TRBD1, 6 bases. CDR3 length: 18 residues. Trimming left V 1 base short and J 0 bases short, with 15 bases between. Germline V CDR1 and CDR2: MGHRA, YSYEKL. In DNA form, the CDR3 reads TGCGCCAGCAGCCAAGCCCTGCAACAGGGCGCGAACACCGGGGAGCTGTTTTTT. It codes for CASSQALQQGANTGELFF.

This clonotype has a handful of counts. The V and J genes are TRBV11-2 and TRBJ2-1; 11 bases line up with TRBD2. With 6 bases clipped from V and 3 bases from J, the junction kept 4 bases outside the gene matches. CDR1 SGHAT and CDR2 FQNNGV come from the germline V gene. The CDR3 totals 15 residues. The CDR3 protein is CASRMGTSGYNEQFF. CDR3 nucleotide sequence: TGTGCCAGCAGGATGGGGACTAGCGGCTACAATGAGCAGTTCTTC.